This T cell receptor beta chain was sequenced for a study of T-cell reconstitution after alpha-beta-depleted transplantation in children. A note on this clonotype: Its cognate antigen is unknown.

The CDR3 contains 16 residues. Germline V gives CDR1 MGHRA, CDR2 YSYEKL. V shed 0 bases and J shed 3 bases, with 15 bases lying between them. Study-wide results and limits: Newly generated T cells supplied most T-cell counts and diversity one year post-transplant. Roughly two months post-transplant, alpha-beta T cells reportedly originated from several hundred graft clones that had expanded. Surviving recipient T cells and intrathymic progenitors accounted for some patients' high TCRbeta diversity at day 60.

Unique molecular identifiers were incorporated during preparation of the TCRbeta library. TCRdb used MiXCR to reprocess the PCR reads, holding one entry per CDR3 protein. Of 440,000 or so distinct CDR3 sequences in the sample, around 46% are singletons; the top ten hold approximately 30%. The sequence derives from a girl aged 2 to 10 with aplastic anemia, due to receive a stem cell transplant. The sequences come from PBMCs, collected before TCRalphabeta/CD19-depleted stem cell transplant. This chain links TRBV4-1 with TRBJ2-7; D gene uncertain. CDR3 in amino acids: CASSQEGPLVGYEQYF. The CDR3 bases are TGCGCCAGCAGCCAAGAAGGGCCGCTCGTTGGCTACGAGCAGTACTTC.